Shown below are 4 T cell receptor beta chains from a single sample sequenced in a study of T cells after yellow fever vaccination. TCRdb re-derived calls from the 5' RACE reads in MiXCR, one entry per CDR3 protein. Here the sample spans 450,000 to 550,000 distinct CDR3 sequences, over 15% being singletons. The sample here was PBMCs, taken 15 days after the yellow fever booster vaccination. The receptors originated from a young man who received the YFV17D yellow fever vaccine.

This clonotype was seen more than once but under ten times. This chain uses TRBV20-1 with TRBJ2-2, with 11 bases lining up with TRBD2. Per germline, CDR1 DFQATT and CDR2 SNEGSKA (reference sequence). After removal of 8 bases from V and 7 bases from J, the junction contained 12 bases not matched to a gene. The CDR3 spans 15 residues. Here the CDR3 reads CSTQAPGLAVGELFF. CDR3 in DNA: TGCAGTACTCAAGCCCCGGGACTAGCGGTCGGGGAGCTGTTTTTT.

Comments on this clonotype: The junction departs from the called germline gene at one end, perhaps through a read error. The chain is built from TRBV28 and TRBJ1-2; the D is unclear. The CDR3 sequence is 12 residues long. The germline gives CDR1 MDHEN, CDR2 SYDVKM. The CDR3 nucleotides are TGTTCCAGCAGAGACACTCCCTATGGCTACACCTTC. It codes for CSSRDTPYGYTF.

In its sample, this clonotype was seen a few times. The chain uses TRBV12-3 or TRBV12-4 and TRBJ2-1; D gene uncertain. Trimming cost V 5 bases and J 8 bases, with 19 bases left between them. The length of the CDR3 is 15 residues. CDR3 nucleotide sequence: TGTGCCAGCAGTCGATGGATCAGGTCGGTCCATGAGCAGTTCTTC. Translation: CASSRWIRSVHEQFF.

This chain links TRBV20-1 with TRBJ2-1; D possibly corresponds to TRBD1 (6 bases). Trimming removed 4 bases at V and 4 bases at J, with 17 bases between. The germline CDR1 and CDR2 sequences are DFQATT and SNEGSKA (reference sequence). The CDR3 extends over 15 amino acids. The CDR3 loop is CSATPPTGNYNEQFF. CDR3 sequence (DNA): TGCAGTGCTACCCCCCCGACAGGTAATTACAATGAGCAGTTCTTC.